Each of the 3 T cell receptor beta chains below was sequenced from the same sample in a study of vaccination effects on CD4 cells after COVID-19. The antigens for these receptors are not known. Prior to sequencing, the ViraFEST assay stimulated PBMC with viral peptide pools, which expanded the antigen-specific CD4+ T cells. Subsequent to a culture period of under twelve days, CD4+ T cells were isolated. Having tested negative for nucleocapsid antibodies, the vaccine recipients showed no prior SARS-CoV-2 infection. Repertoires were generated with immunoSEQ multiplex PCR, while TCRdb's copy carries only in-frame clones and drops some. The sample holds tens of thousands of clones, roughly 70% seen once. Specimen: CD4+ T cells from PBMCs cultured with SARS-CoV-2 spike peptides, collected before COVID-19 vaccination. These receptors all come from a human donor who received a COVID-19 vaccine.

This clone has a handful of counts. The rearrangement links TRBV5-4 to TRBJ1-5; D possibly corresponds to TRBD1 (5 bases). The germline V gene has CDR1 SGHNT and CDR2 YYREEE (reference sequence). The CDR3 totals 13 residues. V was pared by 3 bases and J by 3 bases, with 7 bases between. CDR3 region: CASSWGSNQPQHF. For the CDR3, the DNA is TGTGCCAGCAGCTGGGGCTCCAATCAGCCCCAGCATTTT. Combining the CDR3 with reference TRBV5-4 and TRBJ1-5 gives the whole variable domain ETGVTQSPTHLIKTRGQQVTLRCSSQSGHNTVSWYQQALGQGPQFIFQYYREEENGRGNFPPRFSGLQFPNYSSELNVNALELDDSALYLCASSWGSNQPQHFGDGTRLSIL.

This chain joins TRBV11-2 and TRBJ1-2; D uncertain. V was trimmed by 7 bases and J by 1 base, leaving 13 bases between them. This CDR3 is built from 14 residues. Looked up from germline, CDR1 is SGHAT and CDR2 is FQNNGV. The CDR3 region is CASNDRRVNYGYTF. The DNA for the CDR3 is TGTGCCAGCAACGACCGGCGGGTTAACTATGGCTACACCTTC.

The CDR3 DNA follows: TGTGCCAGCTCACGACTAAGGACAGGAGTCTCTGGAAACACCATATATTTT. It encodes CASSRLRTGVSGNTIYF. This chain uses TRBV18 with TRBJ1-3; 7 bases are shared with TRBD1. The CDR3 is 17 amino acids. Germline CDR1 and CDR2: KGHSH and LQKENI. V lost 4 bases and J lost 0; bases outside the gene matches: 9.